The clone carrying this T cell receptor beta chain has a handful of counts. The target antigen is unknown. Individual cDNA molecules received unique molecular identifiers during library preparation. TCRdb fed the 5' RACE reads into MiXCR, producing one record per CDR3 protein. The table has tens of thousands of distinct CDR3 sequences, roughly 15% seen once. The CDR3 covers 14 residues. CDR1 DFQATT and CDR2 SNEGSKA come from the germline V gene (reference sequence). The V segment lost 2 bases and the J segment 5 bases; nucleotides outside the gene matches: 5. This specimen comes from a study of early T cells in non-severe SARS-CoV-2 infection. Study background: Unsorted whole-blood RNA was sequenced in bulk, leaving chains unpaired. Findings and limits, study-wide: Anti-spike CD8 specificities were favored by VDJdb matching, whose results missed private and CD4 specificities.

The sample here was whole blood, taken at baseline. The chain employs TRBV20-1 and TRBJ2-2; 7 nucleotides line up with TRBD2. The origin of this receptor is an adult who was a healthcare worker with PCR-confirmed SARS-CoV-2 infection or an uninfected control (not recorded which). The CDR3 DNA reads TGCAGTGCTAGACTCGCGGGGGAGACCGGGGAGCTGTTTTTT. Protein sequence: CSARLAGETGELFF.